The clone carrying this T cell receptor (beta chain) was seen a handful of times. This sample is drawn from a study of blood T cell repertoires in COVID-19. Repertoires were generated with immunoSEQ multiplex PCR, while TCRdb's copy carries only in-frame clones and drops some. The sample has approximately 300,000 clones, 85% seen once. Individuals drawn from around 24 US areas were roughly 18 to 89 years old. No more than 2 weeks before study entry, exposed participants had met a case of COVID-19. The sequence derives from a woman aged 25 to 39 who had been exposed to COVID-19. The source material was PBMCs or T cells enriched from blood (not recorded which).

The CDR3 sequence: CASSLNREQPQHF. The CDR3 DNA reads as TGTGCCAGCAGTTTAAACAGGGAACAGCCCCAGCATTTT. The chain has TRBV28 and TRBJ1-5; D is possibly TRBD1 (6 bases). The CDR3 totals 13 residues. V shed 2 bases and J shed 7 bases, with 9 bases lying between them. The germline gives CDR1 MDHEN, CDR2 SYDVKM. The full variable domain, with the rest looked up from reference TRBV28 and TRBJ1-5, is DVKVTQSSRYLVKRTGEKVFLECVQDMDHENMFWYRQDPGLGLRLIYFSYDVKMKEKGDIPEGYSVSREKKERFSLILESASTNQTSMYLCASSLNREQPQHFGDGTRLSIL.